This T cell receptor (beta chain) came from a study of patients and donors after allogeneic stem cell transplantation. This clonotype was observed a handful of times. MiXCR, run by TCRdb on the RT-PCR reads, gives a single entry per CDR3 protein. This repertoire shows more than 850,000 distinct CDR3 sequences, approximately 19% found once; its top ten account for about 6%. Per germline, CDR1 MNHEY and CDR2 SMNVEV (reference sequence). V was cut by 5 bases and J by 6 bases, with 20 bases left in between. The CDR3 consists of 16 residues. The sequencing input was blood, either unsorted or a sorted T cell fraction (not recorded which). The source is a human donor who was either an allogeneic HSCT recipient or a stem cell or donor lymphocyte infusion donor (not recorded which). It is not recorded whose cells these are; they may come from a transplant donor. The chain has TRBV27 and TRBJ1-5; the D gene is possibly TRBD1 (6 bases). The CDR3 sequence is CASSDWSGVGSQPQHF. Written as DNA, the CDR3 is TGTGCCAGCAGTGACTGGTCAGGGGTAGGGAGTCAGCCCCAGCATTTT.